A single sample is the source of the 20 T cell receptor beta chains below, sequenced in a study of blood T cell repertoires in COVID-19. The table came from immunoSEQ multiplex PCR; TCRdb's copy has only in-frame clones and leaves some out. The sample has just over 250,000 clones, about 85% seen once. The sequencing sample was made of peripheral blood. The source of these receptors is a man aged 55 to 69 who had recovered from COVID-19.

This clone was seen only once. This chain joins TRBV12-3 or TRBV12-4 and TRBJ2-7; D uncertain. CDR3 length equals 13 residues. Trimming left V 5 bases short and J 6 bases short, with 14 bases between. The CDR3 is CASSLLRVGEQYF. The CDR3 region has the DNA TGTGCCAGCAGTCTACTACGGGTCGGCGAGCAGTACTTC.

This clone was picked up a small number of times. The chain recombines TRBV27 with TRBJ1-4, with 10 bases lining up with TRBD1. This CDR3 is 15 amino acids long. Germline V gene sequence: CDR1 MNHEY, CDR2 SMNVEV (reference sequence). V gave up 1 base and J gave up 5 bases; unmatched junction bases: 1. The CDR3 bases are TGTGCCAGCAGTTTATTGGGACAGGGGAATGAAAAACTGTTTTTT. It codes for CASSLLGQGNEKLFF.

V is TRBV4-2 and J is TRBJ2-7; D is perhaps TRBD2 (6 bases). Germline V gene lookup returns CDR1 LGHNA and CDR2 YNFKEQ. CDR3 length: 13 amino acids. V was clipped by 0 bases and J by 5 bases, with 8 bases between them. In DNA, the CDR3 is TGTGCCAGCAGCCAAGAAACGGGAGACGAGCAGTACTTC. Amino acid sequence: CASSQETGDEQYF.

V is TRBV6-6 and J is TRBJ1-1; D remains ambiguous. Germline assignment: CDR1 MNHNY and CDR2 SVGAGI (reference sequence). Trimming stripped 6 bases from V and 4 bases from J, with 12 bases between. This CDR3 region has 13 residues. The CDR3 region has the DNA TGTGCCAGCAGCAAAATGCGGGGCACTGAAGCTTTCTTT. Protein product: CASSKMRGTEAFF.

The chain's CDR3 is CASSTTGAGNTIYF. CDR3 coding DNA: TGTGCCAGTAGCACGACAGGGGCCGGAAACACCATATATTTT. V is TRBV19 and J is TRBJ1-3, with 8 bases aligning to TRBD1. CDR1 and CDR2 from the germline V gene are LNHDA and SQIVND (reference sequence). The CDR3 is 14 amino acids. After removal of 6 bases from V and 4 bases from J, the junction contained 5 bases not matched to a gene.

V gene TRBV18 combines with J gene TRBJ2-7, with 8 bases fitting TRBD1. Germline-derived CDR1 and CDR2 are KGHSH and LQKENI. J was trimmed by 3 bases and V by 3 bases; bases with no gene match: 7. This CDR3 has 15 residues. The CDR3 reads CASSPYRGSGYEQYF. The CDR3 DNA sequence: TGTGCCAGCTCACCGTACAGGGGGTCCGGCTACGAGCAGTACTTC.

This clone turned up a few times. V usage is TRBV5-6 and J usage is TRBJ2-7; 12 nucleotides match TRBD2. There are 16 residues in the CDR3. The V and J ends lost 0 bases and 0 bases, in that order; junction bases with no gene match: 1. Per the germline V gene, CDR1 is SGHDT and CDR2 is YYEEEE. Here the CDR3 reads CASSLVLAGGSYEQYF. CDR3 in DNA: TGTGCCAGCAGCTTGGTACTAGCGGGGGGCTCCTACGAGCAGTACTTC.

The chain is built from TRBV19 and TRBJ1-5; 9 bases are a match to TRBD1. The CDR3 consists of 16 residues. CDR1 LNHDA and CDR2 SQIVND come from the germline V gene (reference sequence). Trimming at V came to 3 bases and at J to 2 bases, leaving 5 bases not matched to a gene. The CDR3 region is CASSITGGKGNQPQHF. The CDR3 DNA reads TGTGCCAGTAGTATCACAGGGGGCAAGGGCAATCAGCCCCAGCATTTT. Based on the CDR3 plus reference TRBV19 and TRBJ1-5, the full variable domain is DGGITQSPKYLFRKEGQNVTLSCEQNLNHDAMYWYRQDPGQGLRLIYYSQIVNDFQKGDIAEGYSVSREKKESFPLTVTSAQKNPTAFYLCASSITGGKGNQPQHFGDGTRLSIL.

Only one count was recorded for this clone. Other nucleotide sequences in the sample specify the same CDR3. This chain links TRBV18 with TRBJ1-1, with D possibly matching TRBD1 (5 bases). CDR3 length equals 13 residues. Germline V CDR1 and CDR2: KGHSH, LQKENI. V dropped 3 bases and J dropped 1 base, with 6 bases sitting between them. DNA for the CDR3: TGTGCCAGCTCACCGGGGGGGAACACTGAAGCTTTCTTT. This gives the protein CASSPGGNTEAFF.

The chain combines TRBV10-2 with TRBJ1-2, with a possible D match to TRBD1 (5 bases). The ends were cut back, 3 bases at V and 7 bases at J, with 18 bases in the middle. Germline values: CDR1 WSHSY, CDR2 SAAADI. The CDR3 is 15 amino acids. The CDR3 protein is CASSDSGQGPLGYTF. The CDR3 region has the DNA TGCGCCAGCAGTGATTCAGGCCAGGGCCCACTTGGCTACACCTTC.

CDR3 in DNA: TGTGCCAGCAGCTTAGGACAGGCCTCGCAGCCCCAGCATTTT. Amino acids: CASSLGQASQPQHF. V gene TRBV7-8 combines with J gene TRBJ1-5; tentatively, D is TRBD1 (6 bases). V gave up 1 base and J gave up 7 bases, with 11 bases separating them. Germline loops: CDR1 SGHVS, CDR2 FQNEAQ. CDR3 length equals 14 residues.

The chain combines TRBV5-5 with TRBJ1-5; no definite D call. The CDR3 loop spans 15 amino acids. Germline CDR1 reads SGHKS; CDR2 reads YYEKEE (reference sequence). V was clipped by 1 base and J by 1 base, with 9 bases between them. CDR3 in DNA: TGTGCCAGCAGCTTGTCGGGTTGGAGCAATCAGCCCCAGCATTTT. It specifies CASSLSGWSNQPQHF.

Here the CDR3 DNA reads TGTGCCAGCAGTTTGATGGGGCCCCAGTACTTC. Its translation is CASSLMGPQYF. The rearrangement joins TRBV7-8 to TRBJ2-5; a weak D match, TRBD1 (5 bases). The germline V and J ends were trimmed by 6 bases and 9 bases, with 11 bases remaining between them. Germline CDR1 and CDR2: SGHVS and FQNEAQ. The CDR3 runs to 11 residues.

This clone was detected only once. The V and J genes are TRBV19 and TRBJ2-7; tentative D call: TRBD2 (6 bases). Per the germline V gene, CDR1 is LNHDA and CDR2 is SQIVND (reference sequence). The CDR3 runs to 15 residues. Trimming removed 2 bases from V and 3 bases from J, with 14 bases in between. The CDR3 reads CASSISGGSYYEQYF. The CDR3 DNA follows: TGTGCCAGTAGTATATCTGGGGGGAGCTACTACGAGCAGTACTTC.

This clone has just one count. The chain joins TRBV5-4 to TRBJ1-2; no firm D call. Trimming removed 2 bases from V and 0 bases from J, with 11 bases in between. Germline CDR1 is SGHNT and CDR2 is YYREEE (reference sequence). This CDR3 has 15 residues. Here the CDR3 DNA reads TGTGCCAGCAGCTTATGGGCAGCTCCTAACTATGGCTACACCTTC. Its translation: CASSLWAAPNYGYTF.

This sequence joins TRBV5-4 and TRBJ1-1; D might be TRBD1 (6 bases). Germline V gene lookup returns CDR1 SGHNT and CDR2 YYREEE (reference sequence). Trimming left V 5 bases short and J 1 base short, with 9 bases between. This CDR3 comprises 13 residues. CDR3: CASSQDRNTEAFF. The DNA of the CDR3 is TGTGCCAGCAGTCAGGACAGGAACACTGAAGCTTTCTTT.

The CDR3 DNA is TGTGCCAGCAGCTTAATGGGGACTACCCTCGGGGCTGGGGCCAACGTCCTGACTTTC. This codes for CASSLMGTTLGAGANVLTF. V usage is TRBV7-3 and J usage is TRBJ2-6; 7 bases are a match to TRBD2. The CDR3 has 19 residues. With 1 base clipped from V and 2 bases from J, the junction kept 11 bases outside the gene matches. Germline CDR1 SGHTA, CDR2 FQGTGA.

V usage is TRBV20-1 and J usage is TRBJ1-5, with 8 nucleotides matching TRBD1. The J segment lost 0 bases and the V segment lost 3 bases, leaving 4 bases of the junction unmatched. The V gene's germline CDR1 is DFQATT and CDR2 SNEGSKA (reference sequence). The CDR3 runs 15 residues. DNA for the CDR3: TGCAGTGCTAGTAGCAGGGGGCTTAGCAATCAGCCCCAGCATTTT. It translates to CSASSRGLSNQPQHF.

The rearrangement links TRBV4-1 to TRBJ2-7; D perhaps matches TRBD1 (6 bases). The V gene's germline CDR1 is MGHRA and CDR2 YSYEKL. The CDR3 is 15 amino acids. V lost 3 bases and J lost 3, with 15 bases in between. The CDR3 nucleotides are TGCGCCAGCAGCCAGGCTCCAGGGGCCGGCTACGAGCAGTACTTC. It codes for CASSQAPGAGYEQYF.

V and J are TRBV5-4 and TRBJ1-1; D unresolved. Per germline, CDR1 SGHNT and CDR2 YYREEE (reference sequence). V gave up 4 bases and J gave up 0 bases, with 10 bases separating them. The CDR3 spans 14 residues. Written as DNA, the CDR3 is TGTGCCAGCAGCAACAGCTTAATGAACACTGAAGCTTTCTTT. This sequence encodes CASSNSLMNTEAFF.